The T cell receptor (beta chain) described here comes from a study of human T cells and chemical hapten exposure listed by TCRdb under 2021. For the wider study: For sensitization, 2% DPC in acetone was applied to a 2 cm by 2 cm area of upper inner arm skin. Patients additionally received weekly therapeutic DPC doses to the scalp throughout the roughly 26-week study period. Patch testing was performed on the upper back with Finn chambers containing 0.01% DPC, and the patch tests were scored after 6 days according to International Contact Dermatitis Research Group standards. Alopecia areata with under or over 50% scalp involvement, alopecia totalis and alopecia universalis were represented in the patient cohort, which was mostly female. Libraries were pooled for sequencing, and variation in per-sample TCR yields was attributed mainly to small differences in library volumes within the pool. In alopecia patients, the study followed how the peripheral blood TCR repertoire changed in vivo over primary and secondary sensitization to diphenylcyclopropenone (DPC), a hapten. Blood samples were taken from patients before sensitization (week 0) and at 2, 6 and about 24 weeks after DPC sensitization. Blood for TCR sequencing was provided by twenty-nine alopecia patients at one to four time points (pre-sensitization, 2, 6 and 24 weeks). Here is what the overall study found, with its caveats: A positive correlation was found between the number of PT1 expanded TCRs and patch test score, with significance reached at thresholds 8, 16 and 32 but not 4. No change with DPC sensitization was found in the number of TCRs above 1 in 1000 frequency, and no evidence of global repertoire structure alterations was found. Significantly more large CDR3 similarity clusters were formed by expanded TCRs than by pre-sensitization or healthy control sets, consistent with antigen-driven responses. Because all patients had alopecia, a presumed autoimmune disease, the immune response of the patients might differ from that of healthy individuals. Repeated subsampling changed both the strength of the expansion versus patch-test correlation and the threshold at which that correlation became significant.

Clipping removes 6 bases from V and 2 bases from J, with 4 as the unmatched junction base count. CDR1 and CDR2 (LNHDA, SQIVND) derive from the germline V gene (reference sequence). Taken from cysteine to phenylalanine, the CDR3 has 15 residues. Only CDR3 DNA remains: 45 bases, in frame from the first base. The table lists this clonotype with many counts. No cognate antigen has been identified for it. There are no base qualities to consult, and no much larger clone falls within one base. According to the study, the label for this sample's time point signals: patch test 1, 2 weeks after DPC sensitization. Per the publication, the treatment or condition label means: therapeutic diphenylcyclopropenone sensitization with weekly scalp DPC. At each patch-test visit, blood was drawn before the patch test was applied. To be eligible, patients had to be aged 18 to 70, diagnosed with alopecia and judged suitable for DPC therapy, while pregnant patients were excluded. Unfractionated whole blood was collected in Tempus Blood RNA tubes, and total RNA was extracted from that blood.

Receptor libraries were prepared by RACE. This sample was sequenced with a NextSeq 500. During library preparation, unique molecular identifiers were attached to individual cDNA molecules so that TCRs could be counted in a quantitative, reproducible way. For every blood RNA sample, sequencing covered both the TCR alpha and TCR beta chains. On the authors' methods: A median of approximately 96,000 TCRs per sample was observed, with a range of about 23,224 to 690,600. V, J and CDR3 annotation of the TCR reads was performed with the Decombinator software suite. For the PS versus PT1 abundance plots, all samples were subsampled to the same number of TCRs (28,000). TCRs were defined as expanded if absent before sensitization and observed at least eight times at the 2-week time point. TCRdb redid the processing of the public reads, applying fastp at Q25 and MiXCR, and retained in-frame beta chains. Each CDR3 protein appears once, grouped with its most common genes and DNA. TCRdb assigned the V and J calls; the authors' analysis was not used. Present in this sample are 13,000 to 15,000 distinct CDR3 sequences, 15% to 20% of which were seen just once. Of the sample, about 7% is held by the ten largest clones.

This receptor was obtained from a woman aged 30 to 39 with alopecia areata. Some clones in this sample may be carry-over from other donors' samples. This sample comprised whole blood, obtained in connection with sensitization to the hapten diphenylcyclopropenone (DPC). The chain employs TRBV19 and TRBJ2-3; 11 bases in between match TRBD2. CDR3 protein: CASRVGLAATDTQYF. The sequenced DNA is TGTGCCAGTAGAGTGGGACTAGCGGCCACAGATACGCAGTATTTT.